This T cell receptor beta chain came from a study of shared clonotypes between healthy human individuals. Overall study results and limits: Clonotypes which were not shared had lower generation probabilities than clonotypes that all four donors shared.

Profiling relied on immunoSEQ multiplex PCR, and the TCRdb table lists in-frame clones only, not all of them. The data contain about 2 million clones, approximately 95% of them seen just once; the ten biggest clones take up 0.1% to 0.15%. Notes on this clone: Its specificity is not known.

The CDR3 loop spans 13 amino acids. V lost 4 bases, J lost 8 bases, and 11 bases lay in between. The V gene's germline CDR1 is SEHNR and CDR2 FQNEAQ (reference sequence). The J gene is TRBJ1-4, the V gene TRBV7-9, with a possible D match to TRBD1 (5 bases). Sequenced: naive CD4+ T cells sorted from blood. Subset: CD45RA+ positively selected. The source of this sequence is a man aged 18 to 30 in good health. As DNA, the CDR3 is TGTGCCAGCAGCTGGGGGGACGGGGAAAAACTGTTTTTT. It encodes CASSWGDGEKLFF.